The rows below give T cell receptor beta chains drawn from one sample of a study of OX40 agonist ivuxolimab in advanced cancers. Profiling relied on immunoSEQ multiplex PCR, and the TCRdb table lists in-frame clones only, not all of them. Among 85,000 to 100,000 clones listed, around 90% were seen once. The source was CD4+ or CD8+ T cells sorted from blood, collected in a trial of the OX40 agonist ivuxolimab. The source of these receptors is an adult with an advanced solid tumor such as melanoma, head and neck, liver or kidney cancer. The CDR3 runs from the conserved cysteine through the conserved F or W. D genes are given only for firm matches. Clone size, where shown, is once, few, many, or a class for clones that have expanded.

J: TRBJ2-7
size: once
V: TRBV21-1
D: NA
CDR3: CASSKARLQNYEQYF
DNA: TGTGCCAGCAGCAAAGCGAGACTCCAAAACTACGAGCAGTACTTC

J: TRBJ2-6
size: NA
V: TRBV5-1
D: TRBD1
CDR3: CASSGRDRAYSGANVLTF
DNA: TGCGCCAGCAGCGGGCGGGACAGGGCCTACTCTGGGGCCAACGTCCTGACTTTC

J: TRBJ1-2
size: NA
V: TRBV7-9
D: TRBD1
CDR3: CATGTGNYGYTF
DNA: TGTGCCACCGGGACAGGGAACTATGGCTACACCTTC

J: TRBJ1-4
size: NA
V: TRBV5-1
D: TRBD1
CDR3: CASSLGTGTTNEKLFF
DNA: TGCGCCAGCAGCTTGGGGACAGGGACAACTAATGAAAAACTGTTTTTT

J: TRBJ2-3
size: NA
V: TRBV7-3
D: NA
CDR3: CASSSGGKHTQYF
DNA: TGTGCCAGCAGCTCAGGAGGAAAACATACGCAGTATTTT

J: TRBJ1-3
size: few
V: TRBV5-1
D: NA
CDR3: CASSPGRQVSGNTIYF
DNA: TGCGCCAGCAGCCCGGGACGACAGGTTTCTGGAAACACCATATATTTT

J: TRBJ1-1
size: NA
V: TRBV6-4
D: NA
CDR3: CASSTTPNTEAFF
DNA: TGTGCCAGCAGTACCACACCGAACACTGAAGCTTTCTTT

J: TRBJ2-1
size: NA
V: TRBV11-1
D: TRBD2
CDR3: CASSPRALAGVNEQFF
DNA: TGTGCCAGCAGCCCAAGGGCCCTAGCGGGGGTCAATGAGCAGTTCTTC

J: TRBJ1-2
size: NA
V: TRBV27
D: NA
CDR3: CASSPLGGNYGYTF
DNA: TGTGCCAGCAGTCCCCTGGGGGGAAACTATGGCTACACCTTC

J: TRBJ2-5
size: NA
V: TRBV2
D: TRBD1
CDR3: CASRAGTGGRETQYF
DNA: TGTGCCAGCAGGGCCGGGACAGGGGGTCGTGAGACCCAGTACTTC

J: TRBJ2-3
size: NA
V: TRBV10-1
D: TRBD2
CDR3: CASSPSGGTDTQYF
DNA: TGCGCCAGCAGTCCTAGCGGAGGCACAGATACGCAGTATTTT

J: TRBJ2-4
size: NA
V: TRBV5-1
D: TRBD2
CDR3: CASSEGGLRNIQYF
DNA: TGCGCCAGCAGCGAGGGAGGGCTTAGGAACATTCAGTACTTC

J: TRBJ2-3
size: NA
V: TRBV18
D: NA
CDR3: CASSPRPIATDTQYF
DNA: TGTGCCAGCTCACCCCGGCCAATCGCAACAGATACGCAGTATTTT

J: TRBJ1-5
size: NA
V: TRBV28
D: NA
CDR3: CASSPIGAADTNQPQHF
DNA: TGTGCCAGCAGCCCTATAGGCGCGGCAGACACTAATCAGCCCCAGCATTTT

J: TRBJ2-2
size: NA
V: TRBV18
D: NA
CDR3: CASSPRPGDTGELFF
DNA: TGTGCCAGCTCACCACGCCCAGGGGACACCGGGGAGCTGTTTTTT

J: TRBJ2-7
size: few
V: TRBV5-6
D: TRBD1
CDR3: CASSLIPTGHGEQYF
DNA: TGTGCCAGCAGCTTGATTCCGACAGGGCACGGAGAGCAGTACTTC

J: TRBJ1-5
size: NA
V: TRBV6-1
D: NA
CDR3: CASSTQEGQPQHF
DNA: TGTGCCAGCAGTACCCAAGAAGGTCAGCCCCAGCATTTT

J: TRBJ2-5
size: few
V: TRBV2
D: NA
CDR3: CASSLGTSQETQYF
DNA: TGTGCCAGCAGCCTTGGGACTTCCCAAGAGACCCAGTACTTC

J: TRBJ2-7
size: NA
V: TRBV4-3
D: TRBD1
CDR3: CASSQAWTGGSYEQYF
DNA: TGCGCCAGCAGCCAAGCTTGGACAGGGGGCTCCTACGAGCAGTACTTC

J: TRBJ2-7
size: NA
V: TRBV7-8
D: NA
CDR3: CASSLLRTPYEQYF
DNA: TGTGCCAGCAGCTTATTGCGGACCCCCTACGAGCAGTACTTC